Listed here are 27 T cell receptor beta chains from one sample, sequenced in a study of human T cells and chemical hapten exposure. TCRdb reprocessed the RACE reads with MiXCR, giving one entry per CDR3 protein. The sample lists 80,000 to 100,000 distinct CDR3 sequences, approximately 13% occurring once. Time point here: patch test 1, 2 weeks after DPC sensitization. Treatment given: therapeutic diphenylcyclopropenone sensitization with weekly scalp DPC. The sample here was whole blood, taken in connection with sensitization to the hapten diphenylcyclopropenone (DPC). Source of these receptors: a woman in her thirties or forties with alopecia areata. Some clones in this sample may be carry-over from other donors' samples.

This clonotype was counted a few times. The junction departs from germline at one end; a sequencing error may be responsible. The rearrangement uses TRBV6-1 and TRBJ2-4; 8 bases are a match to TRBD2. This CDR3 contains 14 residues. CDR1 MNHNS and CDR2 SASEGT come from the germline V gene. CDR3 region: CASAVGRAKNIQYF. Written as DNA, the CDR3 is TGTGCCAGCGCTGTCGGGAGGGCCAAGAACATTCAGTACTTC.

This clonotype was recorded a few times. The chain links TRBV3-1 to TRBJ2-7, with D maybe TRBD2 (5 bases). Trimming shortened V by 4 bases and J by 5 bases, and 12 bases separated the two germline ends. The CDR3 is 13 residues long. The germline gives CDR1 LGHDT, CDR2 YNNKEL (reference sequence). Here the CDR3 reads CASSLSSRDEQYF. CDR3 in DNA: TGTGCCAGCAGCCTTTCCTCGAGGGACGAGCAGTACTTC.

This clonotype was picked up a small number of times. CDR3 protein: CASSASSGSPYEQYF. As DNA, the CDR3 is TGTGCCAGCAGTGCCTCTAGCGGGAGTCCCTACGAGCAGTACTTC. The J gene is TRBJ2-7, the V gene TRBV2, with 10 positions matching TRBD2. Germline V lookup: CDR1 SNHLY, CDR2 FYNNEI. The CDR3 runs 15 residues. Trimming removed 4 bases from V and 2 bases from J; junction bases left unmatched: 5.

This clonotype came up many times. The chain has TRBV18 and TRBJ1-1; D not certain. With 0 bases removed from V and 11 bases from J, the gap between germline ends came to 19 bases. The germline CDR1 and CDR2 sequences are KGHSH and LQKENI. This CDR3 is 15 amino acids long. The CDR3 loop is CASSPPLGPRSTAFF. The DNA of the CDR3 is TGTGCCAGCTCACCACCCCTCGGGCCGAGGAGTACGGCTTTCTTT.

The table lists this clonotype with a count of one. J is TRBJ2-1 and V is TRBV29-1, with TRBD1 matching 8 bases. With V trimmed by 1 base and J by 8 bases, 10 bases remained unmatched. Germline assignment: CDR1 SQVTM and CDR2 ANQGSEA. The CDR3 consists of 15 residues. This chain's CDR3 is CSVEGPGGAIHEQFF. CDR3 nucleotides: TGCAGCGTTGAAGGGCCAGGGGGCGCTATCCATGAGCAGTTCTTC.

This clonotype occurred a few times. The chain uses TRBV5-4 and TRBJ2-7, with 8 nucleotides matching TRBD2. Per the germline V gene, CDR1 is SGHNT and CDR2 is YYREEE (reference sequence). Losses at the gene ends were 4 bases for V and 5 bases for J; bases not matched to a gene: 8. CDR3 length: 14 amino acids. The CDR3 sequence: CASSPGGPGDEQYF. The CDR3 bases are TGTGCCAGCAGCCCGGGAGGGCCCGGGGACGAGCAGTACTTC.

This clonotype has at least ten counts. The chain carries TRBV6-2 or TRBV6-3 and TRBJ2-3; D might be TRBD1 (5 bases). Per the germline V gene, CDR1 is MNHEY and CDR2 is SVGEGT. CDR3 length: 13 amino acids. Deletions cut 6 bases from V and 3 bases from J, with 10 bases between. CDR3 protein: CASSRDRTDTQYF. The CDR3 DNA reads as TGTGCCAGCAGCAGGGATCGAACAGATACGCAGTATTTT.

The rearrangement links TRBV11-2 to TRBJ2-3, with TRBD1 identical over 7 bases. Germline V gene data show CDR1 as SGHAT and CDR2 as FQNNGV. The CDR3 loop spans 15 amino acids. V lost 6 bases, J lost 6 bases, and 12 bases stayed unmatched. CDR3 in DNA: TGTGCCAGCAGAGGGGGCAGGGGGTCGGGCGATACGCAGTATTTT. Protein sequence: CASRGGRGSGDTQYF.

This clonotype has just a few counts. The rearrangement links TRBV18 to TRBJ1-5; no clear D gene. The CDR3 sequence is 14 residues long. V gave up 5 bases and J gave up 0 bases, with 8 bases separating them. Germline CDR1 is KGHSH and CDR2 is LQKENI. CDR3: CASSSDVSNQPQHF. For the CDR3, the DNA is TGTGCCAGCTCATCGGACGTTAGCAATCAGCCCCAGCATTTT.

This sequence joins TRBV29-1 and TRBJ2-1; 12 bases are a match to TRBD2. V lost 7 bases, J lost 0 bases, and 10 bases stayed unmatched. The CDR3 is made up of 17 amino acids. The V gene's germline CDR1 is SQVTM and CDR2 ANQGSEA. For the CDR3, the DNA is TGCAGCGCCGACGGGACTAGCGGGCAGAGCTCCTACAATGAGCAGTTCTTC. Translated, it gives CSADGTSGQSSYNEQFF.

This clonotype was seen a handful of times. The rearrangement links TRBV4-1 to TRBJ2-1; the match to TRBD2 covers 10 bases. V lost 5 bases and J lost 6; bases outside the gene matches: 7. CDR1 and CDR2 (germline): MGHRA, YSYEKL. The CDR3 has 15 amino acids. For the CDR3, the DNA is TGCGCCAGCAGCTACCTCAGCGGGGGGGTCAATGAGCAGTTCTTC. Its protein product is CASSYLSGGVNEQFF.

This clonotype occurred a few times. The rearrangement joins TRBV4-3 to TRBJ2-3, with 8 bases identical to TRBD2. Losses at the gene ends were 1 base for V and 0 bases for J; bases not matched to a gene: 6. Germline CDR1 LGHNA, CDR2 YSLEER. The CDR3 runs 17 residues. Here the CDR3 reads CASSQGPTSGSTDTQYF. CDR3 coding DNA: TGCGCCAGCAGCCAAGGGCCTACTAGCGGAAGCACAGATACGCAGTATTTT.

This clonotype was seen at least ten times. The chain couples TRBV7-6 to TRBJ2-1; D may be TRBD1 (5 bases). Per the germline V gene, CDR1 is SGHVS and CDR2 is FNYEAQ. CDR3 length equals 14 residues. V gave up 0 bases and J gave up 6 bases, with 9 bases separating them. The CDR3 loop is CASSLAQQGNEQFF. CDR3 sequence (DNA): TGTGCCAGCAGCTTAGCACAGCAGGGCAATGAGCAGTTCTTC.

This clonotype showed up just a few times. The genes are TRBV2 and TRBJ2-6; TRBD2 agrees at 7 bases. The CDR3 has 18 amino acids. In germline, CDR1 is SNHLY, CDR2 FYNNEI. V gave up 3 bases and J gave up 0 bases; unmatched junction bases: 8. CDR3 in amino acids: CASSESGGMASGANVLTF. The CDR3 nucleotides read TGTGCCAGCAGTGAGTCGGGGGGTATGGCCTCTGGGGCCAACGTCCTGACTTTC.

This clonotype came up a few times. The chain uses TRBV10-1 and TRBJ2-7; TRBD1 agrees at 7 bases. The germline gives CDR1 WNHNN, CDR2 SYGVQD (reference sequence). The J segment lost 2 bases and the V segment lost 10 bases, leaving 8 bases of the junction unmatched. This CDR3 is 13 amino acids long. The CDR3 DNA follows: TGCGCCATCCTCGGGACAGTACCCTACGAGCAGTACTTC. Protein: CAILGTVPYEQYF.

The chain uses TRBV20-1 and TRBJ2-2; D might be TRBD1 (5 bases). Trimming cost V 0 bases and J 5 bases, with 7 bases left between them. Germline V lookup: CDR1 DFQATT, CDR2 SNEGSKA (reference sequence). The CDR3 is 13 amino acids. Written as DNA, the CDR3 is TGCAGTGCTAGAGACAGGGTTACCGGGGAGCTGTTTTTT. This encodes CSARDRVTGELFF.

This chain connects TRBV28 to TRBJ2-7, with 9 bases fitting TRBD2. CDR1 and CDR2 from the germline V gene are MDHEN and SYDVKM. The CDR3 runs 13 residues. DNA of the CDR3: TGTGCGATCGTGGGACTAGCTGTGTACGAGCAGTACTTC. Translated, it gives CAIVGLAVYEQYF.

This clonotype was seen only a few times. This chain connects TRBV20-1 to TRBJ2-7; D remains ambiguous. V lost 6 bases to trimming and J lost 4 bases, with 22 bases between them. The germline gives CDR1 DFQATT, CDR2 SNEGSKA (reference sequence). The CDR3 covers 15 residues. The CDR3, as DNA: TGCAGTGCCCCAAGTCGCCGGGTAAGGGAATACGAGCAGTACTTC. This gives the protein CSAPSRRVREYEQYF.

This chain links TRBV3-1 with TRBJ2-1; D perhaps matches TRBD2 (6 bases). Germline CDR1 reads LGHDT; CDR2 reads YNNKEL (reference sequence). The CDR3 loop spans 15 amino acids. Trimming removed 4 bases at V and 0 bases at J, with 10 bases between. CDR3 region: CASSPEGRSYNEQFF. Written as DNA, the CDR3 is TGTGCCAGCAGCCCGGAGGGCCGCTCCTACAATGAGCAGTTCTTC.

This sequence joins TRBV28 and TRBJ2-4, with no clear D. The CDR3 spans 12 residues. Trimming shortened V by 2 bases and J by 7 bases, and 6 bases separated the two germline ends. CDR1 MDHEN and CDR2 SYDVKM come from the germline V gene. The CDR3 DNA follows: TGTGCCAGCAGTTTAAGTCGGAACATTCAGTACTTC. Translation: CASSLSRNIQYF.

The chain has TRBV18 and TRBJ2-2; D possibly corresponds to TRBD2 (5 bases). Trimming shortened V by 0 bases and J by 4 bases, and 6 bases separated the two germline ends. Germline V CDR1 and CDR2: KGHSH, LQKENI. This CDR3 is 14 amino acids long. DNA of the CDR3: TGTGCCAGCTCACCACCCCGGGGCACCGGGGAGCTGTTTTTT. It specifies CASSPPRGTGELFF.

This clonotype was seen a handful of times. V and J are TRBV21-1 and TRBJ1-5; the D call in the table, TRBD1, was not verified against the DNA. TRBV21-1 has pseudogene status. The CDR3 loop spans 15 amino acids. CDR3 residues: CASGGGINSNQPQHF. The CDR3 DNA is TGTGCCAGCGGAGGGGGGATCAATAGCAATCAGCCCCAGCATTTT.

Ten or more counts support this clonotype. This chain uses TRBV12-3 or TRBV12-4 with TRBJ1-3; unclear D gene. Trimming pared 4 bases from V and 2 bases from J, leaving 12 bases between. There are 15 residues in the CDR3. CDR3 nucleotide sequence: TGTGCCAGCAGTTGGGCTTCGGGAGCTGGAAACACCATATATTTT. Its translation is CASSWASGAGNTIYF.

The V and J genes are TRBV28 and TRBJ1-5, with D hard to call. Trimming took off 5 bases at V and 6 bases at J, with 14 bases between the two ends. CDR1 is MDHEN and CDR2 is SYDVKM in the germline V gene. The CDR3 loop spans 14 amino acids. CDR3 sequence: CASSGTTRRQPQHF. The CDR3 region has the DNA TGTGCCAGCAGTGGAACGACCCGACGTCAGCCCCAGCATTTT.

This CDR3 reads CSGGLANNEQFF. The CDR3 DNA is TGCAGCGGGGGACTAGCGAACAATGAGCAGTTCTTC. This sequence joins TRBV29-1 and TRBJ2-1; TRBD2 agrees at 10 bases. The CDR3 totals 12 residues. The V gene's germline CDR1 is SQVTM and CDR2 ANQGSEA. The J segment lost 5 bases and the V segment lost 7 bases, leaving 2 bases of the junction unmatched.

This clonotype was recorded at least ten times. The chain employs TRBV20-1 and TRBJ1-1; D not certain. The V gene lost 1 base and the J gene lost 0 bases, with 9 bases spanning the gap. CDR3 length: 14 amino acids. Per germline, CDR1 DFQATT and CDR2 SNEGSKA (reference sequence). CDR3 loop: CSARANSMNTEAFF. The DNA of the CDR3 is TGCAGTGCTAGAGCCAACAGCATGAACACTGAAGCTTTCTTT.

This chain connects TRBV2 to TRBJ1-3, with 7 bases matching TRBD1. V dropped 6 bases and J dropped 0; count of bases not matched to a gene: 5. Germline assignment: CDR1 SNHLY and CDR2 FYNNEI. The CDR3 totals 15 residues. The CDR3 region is CASRTQGSSGNTIYF. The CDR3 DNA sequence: TGTGCCAGCAGGACACAGGGGAGCTCTGGAAACACCATATATTTT.